This note documents a single T cell receptor (beta chain) sequence. This specimen belongs to a study of blood T cell repertoires in COVID-19. Using immunoSEQ multiplex PCR, the repertoire was profiled, and TCRdb retains in-frame clones only, with some absent. The sample contains 73,000 or so clones, 75% to 95% of which appear only once. The CDR3 contains 15 residues. Looked up from germline, CDR1 is GTSNPN and CDR2 is SVGIG (reference sequence). V dropped 2 bases and J dropped 4; count of bases not matched to a gene: 3. The sequence derives from a human donor with active COVID-19. The donor label of this sample is uncertain. This chain uses TRBV30 with TRBJ2-1; 12 bases fit TRBD2. Specimen: peripheral blood. The CDR3 nucleotides are TGTGCCTGGAGTACAGGACTAGCGGGGTACAATGAGCAGTTCTTC. Amino acid sequence: CAWSTGLAGYNEQFF.